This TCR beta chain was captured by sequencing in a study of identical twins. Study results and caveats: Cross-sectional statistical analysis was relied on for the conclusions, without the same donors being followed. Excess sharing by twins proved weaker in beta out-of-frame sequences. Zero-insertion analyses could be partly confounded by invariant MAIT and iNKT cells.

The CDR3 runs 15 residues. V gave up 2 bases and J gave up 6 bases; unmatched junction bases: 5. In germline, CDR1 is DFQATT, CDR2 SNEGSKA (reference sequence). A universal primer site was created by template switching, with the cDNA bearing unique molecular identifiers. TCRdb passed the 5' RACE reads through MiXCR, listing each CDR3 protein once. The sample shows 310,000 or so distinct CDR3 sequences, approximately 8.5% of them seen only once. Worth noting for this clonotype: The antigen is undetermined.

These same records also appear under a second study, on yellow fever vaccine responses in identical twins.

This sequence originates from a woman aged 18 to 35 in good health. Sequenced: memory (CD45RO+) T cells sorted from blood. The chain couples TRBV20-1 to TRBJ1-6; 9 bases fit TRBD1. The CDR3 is CSARPGQGRNSPLHF. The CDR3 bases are TGCAGTGCTAGACCCGGACAGGGGCGTAATTCACCCCTCCACTTT.